This T cell receptor (beta chain) comes out of a study of shared clonotypes between healthy human individuals. This CDR3 spans 13 amino acids. Germline V gene data show CDR1 as SGHDT and CDR2 as YYEEEE. With 1 base removed from V and 3 bases from J, the gap between germline ends came to 7 bases. Measured with immunoSEQ multiplex PCR; TCRdb has only the in-frame clones, and not every one. In the table there are approximately 1,000,000 clones, roughly 80% of which are singletons. This clone was found once. This receptor was obtained from a man aged 18 to 29 in good health. Some clones in this sample may be carry-over from other donors' samples. This sequence joins TRBV5-6 and TRBJ2-5; D gene uncertain. Sequenced input: memory CD4+ T cells from PBMCs. Subset described: CD45RA-negative fraction. The CDR3 is CASSLKEKETQYF. Written as DNA, the CDR3 is TGTGCCAGCAGCTTGAAAGAGAAAGAGACCCAGTACTTC.